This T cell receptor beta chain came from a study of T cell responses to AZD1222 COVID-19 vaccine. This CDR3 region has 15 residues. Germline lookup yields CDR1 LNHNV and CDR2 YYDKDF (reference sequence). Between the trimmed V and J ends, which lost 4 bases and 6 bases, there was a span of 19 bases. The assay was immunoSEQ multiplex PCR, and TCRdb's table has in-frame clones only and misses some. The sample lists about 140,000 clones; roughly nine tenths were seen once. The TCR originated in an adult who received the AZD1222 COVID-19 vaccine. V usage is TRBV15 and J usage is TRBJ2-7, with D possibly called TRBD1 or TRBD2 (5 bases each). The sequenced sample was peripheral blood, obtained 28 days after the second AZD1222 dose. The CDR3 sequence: CATSNIRGRGGEQYF. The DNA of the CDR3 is TGTGCCACCAGCAACATTCGGGGCCGCGGAGGCGAGCAGTACTTC.